The T cell receptor beta chain described here comes from a study of long-term antiretroviral therapy in people with HIV. Survey-level immunoSEQ v3.0 assays were run. Sequencing used immunoSEQ multiplex PCR; TCRdb keeps in-frame clones, though not all of them. This table holds roughly 34,000 clones, 79% found once. Study-wide results and caveats: Whereas controls had wider CDR3 length ranges, HIV repertoires had narrower ones.

The CDR3 loop spans 18 amino acids. V shed 1 base, J shed 2 bases, and the junction held 5 bases outside the gene matches. Germline V gene data show CDR1 as SGHTA and CDR2 as FQGTGA. Notes on this clone: Its matching antigen is unknown.

The chain uses TRBV7-3 and TRBJ2-6; 10 bases are a match to TRBD1. This clonotype was obtained from a man between 18 and 29 years old with HIV. The starting material was unsorted PBMCs, obtained 1.9 years after starting antiretroviral therapy. The DNA for the CDR3 is TGTGCCAGCAGCTTAAGGGACAGGGGTATCCCTGGGGCCAACGTCCTGACTTTC. This sequence encodes CASSLRDRGIPGANVLTF. Based on the CDR3 plus reference TRBV7-3 and TRBJ2-6, the full variable domain is GAGVSQTPSNKVTEKGKYVELRCDPISGHTALYWYRQSLGQGPEFLIYFQGTGAADDSGLPNDRFFAVRPEGSVSTLKIQRTERGDSAVYLCASSLRDRGIPGANVLTFGAGSRLTVL.